This T cell receptor (beta chain) was recorded in a study of cytomegalovirus exposure and HLA in healthy donors. This CDR3 has 15 residues. The J segment lost 8 bases and the V segment lost 2 bases, leaving 6 bases of the junction unmatched. Germline V gene lookup returns CDR1 MDHEN and CDR2 SYDVKM. PCR involved 60 Vbeta and 13 Jbeta primers. As processed by the authors: In a later analysis, the count reached some 73 million unique TCR beta chains, with about 10 million shared. Here immunoSEQ multiplex PCR was the method, and the copy in TCRdb shows in-frame clones only, minus some. V and J calls plus clone size are reproduced from that table; the DNA served to infer D and trimming. The data hold under 250,000 clones, with 65% to 85% observed a single time. Donors had nominal health at sampling but likely had unrecorded immune exposures.

Sequencing used PBMCs. The receptor's source is a man aged 45-60 years in good health and CMV-seronegative. The V gene is TRBV28, the J gene TRBJ1-4; 9 positions match TRBD1. As DNA, the CDR3 is TGTGCCAGCAGTTTACCGACAGGGGGGGGAGAAAAACTGTTTTTT. Amino acids: CASSLPTGGGEKLFF.